This record concerns one TCR beta chain sequence. Some clones are missing from TCRdb's copy, which holds only in-frame ones; the method was immunoSEQ multiplex PCR. This sample yields some 150,000 clones, of which 70% to 90% are seen a single time; around 7.8% belongs to the top ten. The data stem from a study of T cell responses to AZD1222 COVID-19 vaccine. Trimming left V 5 bases short and J 7 bases short, with 11 bases between. The CDR3 totals 13 residues. Germline CDR1 reads SGHTA; CDR2 reads FQGNSA. This sequence joins TRBV7-2 and TRBJ1-4, with D possibly matching TRBD1 (6 bases). The source was peripheral blood, collected on day 0 of AZD1222 vaccination. The receptor was derived from an adult in good health. The chain's CDR3 is CASSPQGGEKLFF. In DNA, the CDR3 is TGTGCCAGCAGCCCACAGGGCGGTGAAAAACTGTTTTTT.